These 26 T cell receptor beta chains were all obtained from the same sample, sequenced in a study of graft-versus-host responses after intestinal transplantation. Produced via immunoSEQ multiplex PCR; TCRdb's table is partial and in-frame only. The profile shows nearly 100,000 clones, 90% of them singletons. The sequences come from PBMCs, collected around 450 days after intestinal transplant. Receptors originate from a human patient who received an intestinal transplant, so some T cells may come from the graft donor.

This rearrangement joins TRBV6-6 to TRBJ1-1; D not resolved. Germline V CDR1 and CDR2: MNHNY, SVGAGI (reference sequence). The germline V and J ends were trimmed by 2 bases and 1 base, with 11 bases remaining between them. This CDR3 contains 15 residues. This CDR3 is CASSYPAAGNTEAFF. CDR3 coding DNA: TGTGCCAGCAGTTACCCGGCAGCGGGGAACACTGAAGCTTTCTTT.

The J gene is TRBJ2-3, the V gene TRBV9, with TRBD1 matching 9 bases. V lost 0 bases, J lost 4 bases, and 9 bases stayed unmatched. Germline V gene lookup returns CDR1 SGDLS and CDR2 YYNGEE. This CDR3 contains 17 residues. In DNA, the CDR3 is TGTGCCAGCAGCGTAGCCTCCGGGACAGGGAGGGCAGATACGCAGTATTTT. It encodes CASSVASGTGRADTQYF.

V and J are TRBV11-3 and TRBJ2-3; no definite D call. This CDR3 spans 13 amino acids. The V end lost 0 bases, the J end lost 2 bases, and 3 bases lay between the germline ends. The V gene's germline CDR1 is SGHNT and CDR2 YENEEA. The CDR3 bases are TGTGCCAGCAGCTTAGATGCCACAGATACGCAGTATTTT. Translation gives CASSLDATDTQYF.

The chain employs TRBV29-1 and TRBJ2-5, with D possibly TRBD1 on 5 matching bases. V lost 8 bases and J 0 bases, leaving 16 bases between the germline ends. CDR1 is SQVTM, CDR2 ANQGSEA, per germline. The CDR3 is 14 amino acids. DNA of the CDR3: TGCAGCTTCCCTGCCACAGGATACCAAGAGACCCAGTACTTC. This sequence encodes CSFPATGYQETQYF.

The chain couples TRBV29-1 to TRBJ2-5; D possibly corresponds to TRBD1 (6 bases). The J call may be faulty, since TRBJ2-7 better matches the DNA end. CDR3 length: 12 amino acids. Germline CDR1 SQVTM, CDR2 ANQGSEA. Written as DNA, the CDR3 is TGCAGCGCCCGCGGACAGACCTACGAGCAGTACTTC. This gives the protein CSARGQTYEQYF.

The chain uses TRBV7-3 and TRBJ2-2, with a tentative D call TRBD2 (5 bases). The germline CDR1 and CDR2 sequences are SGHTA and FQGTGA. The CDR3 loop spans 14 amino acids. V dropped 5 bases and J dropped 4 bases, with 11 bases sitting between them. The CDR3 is CASSRNRGTGELFF. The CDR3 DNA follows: TGTGCCAGCAGCCGTAACCGGGGCACCGGGGAGCTGTTTTTT.

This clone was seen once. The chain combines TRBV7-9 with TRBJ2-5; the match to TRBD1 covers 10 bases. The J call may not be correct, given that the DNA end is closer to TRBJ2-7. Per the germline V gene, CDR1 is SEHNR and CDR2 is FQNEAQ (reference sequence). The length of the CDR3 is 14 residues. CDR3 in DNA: TGTGCCAGCAGCTTAGGGGACAGGGGAGACGAGCAGTACTTC. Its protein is CASSLGDRGDEQYF.

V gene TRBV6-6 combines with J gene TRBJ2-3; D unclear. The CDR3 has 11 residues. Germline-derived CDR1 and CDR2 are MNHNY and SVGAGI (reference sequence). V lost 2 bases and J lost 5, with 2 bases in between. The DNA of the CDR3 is TGTGCCAGCAGTTACCTAGATACGCAGTATTTT. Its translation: CASSYLDTQYF.

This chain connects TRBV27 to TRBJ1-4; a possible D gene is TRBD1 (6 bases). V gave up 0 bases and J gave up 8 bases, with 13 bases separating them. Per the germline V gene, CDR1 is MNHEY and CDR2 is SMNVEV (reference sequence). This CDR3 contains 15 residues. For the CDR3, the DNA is TGTGCCAGCAGTTTATCCTGGGGGGCTCGGGAAAAACTGTTTTTT. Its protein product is CASSLSWGAREKLFF.

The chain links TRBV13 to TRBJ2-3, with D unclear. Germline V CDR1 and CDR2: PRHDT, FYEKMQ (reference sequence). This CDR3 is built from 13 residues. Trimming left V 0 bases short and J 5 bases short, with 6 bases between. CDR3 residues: CASSLGAEDTQYF. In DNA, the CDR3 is TGTGCCAGCAGCTTAGGGGCAGAAGATACGCAGTATTTT. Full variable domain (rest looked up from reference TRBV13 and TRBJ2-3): AAGVIQSPRHLIKEKRETATLKCYPIPRHDTVYWYQQGPGQDPQFLISFYEKMQSDKGSIPDRFSAQQFSDYHSELNMSSLELGDSALYFCASSLGAEDTQYFGPGTRLTVL.

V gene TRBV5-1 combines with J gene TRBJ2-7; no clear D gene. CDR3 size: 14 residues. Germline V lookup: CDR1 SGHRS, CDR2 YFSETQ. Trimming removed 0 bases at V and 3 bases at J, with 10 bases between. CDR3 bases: TGCGCCAGCAGCTTGGCCGTGGCAGGCTACGAGCAGTACTTC. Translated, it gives CASSLAVAGYEQYF.

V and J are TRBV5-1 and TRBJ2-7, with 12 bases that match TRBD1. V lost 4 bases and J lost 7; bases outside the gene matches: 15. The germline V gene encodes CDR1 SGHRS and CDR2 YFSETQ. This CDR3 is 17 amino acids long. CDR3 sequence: CASSPNPPGQGAWEQYF. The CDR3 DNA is TGCGCCAGCAGCCCGAATCCGCCGGGACAGGGGGCGTGGGAGCAGTACTTC.

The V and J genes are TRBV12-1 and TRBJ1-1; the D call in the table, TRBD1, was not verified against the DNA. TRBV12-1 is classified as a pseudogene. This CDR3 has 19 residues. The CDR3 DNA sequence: TGTGCCAGCAGCCCTCGCCCCCCGGGACATGATAACTGGGACACTGAAGCTTTCTTT. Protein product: CASSPRPPGHDNWDTEAFF.

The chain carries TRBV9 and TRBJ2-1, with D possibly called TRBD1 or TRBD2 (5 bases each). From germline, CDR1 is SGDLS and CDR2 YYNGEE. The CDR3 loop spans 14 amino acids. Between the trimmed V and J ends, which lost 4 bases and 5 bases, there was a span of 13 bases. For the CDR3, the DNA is TGTGCCAGCAGCCTGGACCTGGGGGACAATGAGCAGTTCTTC. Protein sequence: CASSLDLGDNEQFF.

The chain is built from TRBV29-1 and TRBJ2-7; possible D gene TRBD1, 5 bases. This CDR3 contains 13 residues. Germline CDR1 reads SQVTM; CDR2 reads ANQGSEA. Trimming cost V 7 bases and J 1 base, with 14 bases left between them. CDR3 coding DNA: TGCAGCGGCCACCCAGGGATTTCCTACGAGCAGTACTTC. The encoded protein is CSGHPGISYEQYF.

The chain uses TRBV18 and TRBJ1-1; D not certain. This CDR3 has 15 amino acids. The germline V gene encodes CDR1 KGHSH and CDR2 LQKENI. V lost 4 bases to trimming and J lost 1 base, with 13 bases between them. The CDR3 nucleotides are TGTGCCAGCTCACGTTCCCCCCTGCCGAACACTGAAGCTTTCTTT. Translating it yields CASSRSPLPNTEAFF.

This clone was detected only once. The CDR3, as DNA: TGTGCCAGCAGCCTCCACCCAGGGACTGAAGCTTTCTTT. Translating it yields CASSLHPGTEAFF. This rearrangement joins TRBV9 to TRBJ1-1, with D perhaps TRBD1 (5 bases). The germline V gene encodes CDR1 SGDLS and CDR2 YYNGEE. The CDR3 loop spans 13 amino acids. The V end lost 4 bases, the J end lost 5 bases, and 12 bases lay between the germline ends.

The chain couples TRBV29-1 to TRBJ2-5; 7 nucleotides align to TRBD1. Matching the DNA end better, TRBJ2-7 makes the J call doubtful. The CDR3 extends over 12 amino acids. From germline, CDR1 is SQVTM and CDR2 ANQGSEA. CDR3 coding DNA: TGCAGCGCTTGGGACAGAGTCAACGAGCAGTACTTC. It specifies CSAWDRVNEQYF.

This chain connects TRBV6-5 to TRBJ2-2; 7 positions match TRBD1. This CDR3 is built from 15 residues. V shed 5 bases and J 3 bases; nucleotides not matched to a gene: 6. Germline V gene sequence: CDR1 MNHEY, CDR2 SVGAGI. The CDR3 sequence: CASSGTDLYTGELFF. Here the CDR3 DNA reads TGTGCCAGCAGTGGGACAGACCTATACACCGGGGAGCTGTTTTTT.

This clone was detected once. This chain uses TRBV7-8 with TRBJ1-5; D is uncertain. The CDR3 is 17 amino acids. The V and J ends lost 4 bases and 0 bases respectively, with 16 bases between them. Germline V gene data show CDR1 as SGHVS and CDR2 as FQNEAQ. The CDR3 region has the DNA TGTGCCAGCAGCTCCGGCCTACGGGATTATAGCAATCAGCCCCAGCATTTT. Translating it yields CASSSGLRDYSNQPQHF.

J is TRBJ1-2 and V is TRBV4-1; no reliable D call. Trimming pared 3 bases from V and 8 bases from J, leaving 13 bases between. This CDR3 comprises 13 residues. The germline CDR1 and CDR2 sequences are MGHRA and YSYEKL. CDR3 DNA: TGCGCCAGCAGCCATCACAAAAGAGGAGGCTACACCTTC. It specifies CASSHHKRGGYTF.

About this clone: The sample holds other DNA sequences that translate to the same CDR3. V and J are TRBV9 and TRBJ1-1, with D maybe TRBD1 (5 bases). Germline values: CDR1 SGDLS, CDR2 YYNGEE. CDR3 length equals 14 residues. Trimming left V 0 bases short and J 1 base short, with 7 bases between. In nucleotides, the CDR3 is TGTGCCAGCAGCGTAGGGCAGGGGAACACTGAAGCTTTCTTT. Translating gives CASSVGQGNTEAFF. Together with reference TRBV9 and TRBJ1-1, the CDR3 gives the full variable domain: DSGVTQTPKHLITATGQRVTLRCSPRSGDLSVYWYQQSLDQGLQFLIQYYNGEERAKGNILERFSAQQFPDLHSELNLSSLELGDSALYFCASSVGQGNTEAFFGQGTRLTVV.

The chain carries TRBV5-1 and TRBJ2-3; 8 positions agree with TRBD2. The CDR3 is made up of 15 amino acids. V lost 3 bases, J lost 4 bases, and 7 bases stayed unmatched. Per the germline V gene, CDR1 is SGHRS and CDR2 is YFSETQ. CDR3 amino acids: CASSSYGRGADTQYF. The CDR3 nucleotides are TGCGCCAGCAGCTCCTATGGGCGGGGGGCAGATACGCAGTATTTT.

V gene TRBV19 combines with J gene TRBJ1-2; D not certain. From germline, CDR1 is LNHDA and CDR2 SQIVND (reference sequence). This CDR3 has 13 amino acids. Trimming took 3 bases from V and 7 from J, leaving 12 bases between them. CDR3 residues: CASSINSGLGYTF. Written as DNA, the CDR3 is TGTGCCAGTAGTATTAATTCGGGCCTTGGCTACACCTTC.

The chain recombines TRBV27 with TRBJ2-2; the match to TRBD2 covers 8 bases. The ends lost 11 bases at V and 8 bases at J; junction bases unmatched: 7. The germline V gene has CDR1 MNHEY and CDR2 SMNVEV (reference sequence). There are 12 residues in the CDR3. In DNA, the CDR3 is TGTGCCGCCCGGGGGGGTCGGGGGGAGCTGTTTTTT. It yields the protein CAARGGRGELFF.

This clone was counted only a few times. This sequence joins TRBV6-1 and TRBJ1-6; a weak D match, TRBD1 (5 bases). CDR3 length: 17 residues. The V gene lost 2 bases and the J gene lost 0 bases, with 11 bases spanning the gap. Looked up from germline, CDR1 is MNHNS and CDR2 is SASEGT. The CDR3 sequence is CASSETGGGSYNSPLHF. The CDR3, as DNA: TGTGCCAGCAGTGAAACGGGGGGGGGCTCCTATAATTCACCCCTCCACTTT.